The clone carrying this TCR beta chain was seen ten or more times. Its target is not known. The data stem from a study of T cell repertoires in cytomegalovirus infection. Germline CDR1 SGHVS, CDR2 FNYEAQ. Trimming removed 8 bases at V and 6 bases at J, with 14 bases between. The CDR3 contains 13 residues. TCRdb itself ran the reads through MiXCR, one entry per CDR3 protein. The table shows some 700,000 distinct CDR3 sequences, with around a third occurring only once. This TCR was sampled from a human donor in good health (CMV status not recorded). Some clones in this sample may be carry-over from other donors' samples. The sequences come from cultured PBMCs, collected from culture after CMV antigen stimulation. The J gene is TRBJ1-3, the V gene TRBV7-6; no clear D gene. CDR3 nucleotides: TGTGCCAGCTCCGCGACATTGGAAAACACCATATATTTT. Translating gives CASSATLENTIYF.